The 24 T cell receptor beta chains below come from one sample, sequenced in a study of blood T cells in healthy people across ages. Using a J-beta primer mix together with a sample-barcoded 5' primer, a second PCR was run for roughly 7 to 11 cycles. Using its own MiXCR run on the 5' RACE reads, TCRdb lists one record per CDR3 protein. The sample holds 800,000 to 950,000 distinct CDR3 sequences, almost 30% seen once. The data also belong to a second study, concerning T cells of mothers and their children.

Specimen: blood. These receptors were collected from a woman between 40 and 55 years old in good health.

Note on this clonotype: Germline is not matched at one junction end, which may reflect a read error. This chain uses TRBV9 with TRBJ2-1; D might be TRBD1 (6 bases). The CDR3 consists of 15 residues. Germline values: CDR1 SGDLS, CDR2 YYNGEE. The CDR3 reads CASSPNGDTYSEQFF. The CDR3 DNA is TGTGCCAGCAGCCCAAATGGGGACACCTACAGTGAGCAGTTCTTC.

The rearrangement uses TRBV9 and TRBJ2-3; D is ambiguous. Trimming shortened V by 4 bases and J by 5 bases, and 17 bases separated the two germline ends. The CDR3 is 15 amino acids. Germline CDR1 SGDLS, CDR2 YYNGEE. The CDR3 region is CASSSTTGHQDTQYF. CDR3 sequence (DNA): TGTGCCAGCAGCTCGACGACTGGGCATCAAGATACGCAGTATTTT.

This chain joins TRBV20-1 and TRBJ1-1; D is perhaps TRBD1 (5 bases). From germline, CDR1 is DFQATT and CDR2 SNEGSKA (reference sequence). Trimming pared 0 bases from V and 0 bases from J, leaving 8 bases between. There are 14 residues in the CDR3. As DNA, the CDR3 is TGCAGTGCTAGAGACGGGACGGTGAACACTGAAGCTTTCTTT. Protein sequence: CSARDGTVNTEAFF.

The chain is built from TRBV19 and TRBJ1-6; TRBD1 might be the D (5 bases). With 6 bases removed from V and 7 bases from J, the gap between germline ends came to 31 bases. Germline CDR1 and CDR2: LNHDA and SQIVND (reference sequence). The CDR3 has 20 residues. CDR3 DNA sequence: TGTGCCAGTAGCCGCCGTATCCAGGGCTCAATAATAAGGGAAAATTCACCCCTCCACTTT. It yields the protein CASSRRIQGSIIRENSPLHF.

Regarding this clonotype: One junction end does not reproduce the germline sequence, and a read error may be involved. The chain links TRBV2 to TRBJ2-5, with 8 bases matching TRBD1. This CDR3 is built from 15 residues. Per the germline V gene, CDR1 is SNHLY and CDR2 is FYNNEI. CDR3 bases: TGTGCCGGCAGTCCCCAGGGGGCGTCTTGGGAGACCCAGTACTTC. This codes for CAGSPQGASWETQYF.

Comment on this clonotype: A much larger clone sits a single nucleotide away, making a read error possible. This rearrangement joins TRBV7-6 to TRBJ2-7, with 7 bases that match TRBD2. Germline V gene sequence: CDR1 SGHVS, CDR2 FNYEAQ. The CDR3 runs 15 residues. The junction had 7 bases not matched to a gene; V was cut back by 5 bases and J by 0 bases. CDR3 region: CASSSSAGPSYEQYF. CDR3 coding DNA: TGTGCCAGCAGCAGTTCAGCGGGGCCCTCCTACGAGCAGTACTTC. Using reference TRBV7-6 and TRBJ2-7 for the parts outside the CDR3, the full variable domain is GAGVSQSPRYKVTKRGQDVALRCDPISGHVSLYWYRQALGQGPEFLTYFNYEAQQDKSGLPNDRFSAERPEGSISTLTIQRTEQRDSAMYRCASSSSAGPSYEQYFGPGTRLTVT.

The count of this clonotype is one. A much larger clone lies a single base off, so this may be a read error. The V and J genes are TRBV28 and TRBJ2-2; possibly TRBD2 for D (6 bases). The germline gives CDR1 MDHEN, CDR2 SYDVKM. This CDR3 has 14 amino acids. CDR3 sequence: CTSRRDSNTGELFF. The CDR3 DNA reads as TGTACCAGCAGGCGGGACTCCAACACCGGGGAGCTGTTTTTT.

This clonotype was seen repeatedly, ten times or more. The chain links TRBV12-3 or TRBV12-4 to TRBJ2-7, with 9 bases that match TRBD1. This CDR3 is 14 amino acids long. V trimming: 6 bases; J trimming: 3 bases; junction bases outside the gene matches: 6. DNA for the CDR3: TGTGCCAGCAGCCGGGGACAGGGCCACTACGAGCAGTACTTC. Its protein is CASSRGQGHYEQYF.

Remarks on this clonotype: Possible read error: a much larger clone is one base away. This chain joins TRBV28 and TRBJ2-1; D gene unclear. V was cut by 5 bases and J by 10 bases, with 15 bases left in between. Germline CDR1 MDHEN, CDR2 SYDVKM. CDR3 size: 13 residues. The CDR3 reads CASSPPFSYEQFF. CDR3 sequence (DNA): TGTGCCAGCAGTCCCCCCTTCTCCTACGAGCAGTTCTTC.

In its sample, this clonotype was seen a few times. This chain joins TRBV28 and TRBJ1-5, with a possible D match to TRBD1 (5 bases). The CDR3 is 15 amino acids. Germline assignment: CDR1 MDHEN and CDR2 SYDVKM. V was pared by 8 bases and J by 6 bases, with 20 bases between. CDR3 residues: CASGPRVSNVQPQHF. CDR3 coding DNA: TGTGCCAGCGGGCCCAGGGTTTCCAATGTTCAGCCCCAGCATTTT. Full variable domain (missing parts from reference TRBV28 and TRBJ1-5): DVKVTQSSRYLVKRTGEKVFLECVQDMDHENMFWYRQDPGLGLRLIYFSYDVKMKEKGDIPEGYSVSREKKERFSLILESASTNQTSMYLCASGPRVSNVQPQHFGDGTRLSIL.

Ten or more counts support this clonotype. The J gene is TRBJ2-5, the V gene TRBV20-1; D tentatively fits TRBD1 or TRBD2 (5 bases each). The V end lost 0 bases, the J end lost 1 base, and 12 bases lay between the germline ends. The CDR3 sequence is 15 residues long. Germline CDR1 DFQATT, CDR2 SNEGSKA (reference sequence). The CDR3 loop reads CSARDGTRGQETQYF. In DNA form, the CDR3 reads TGCAGTGCTAGAGATGGGACGAGGGGCCAAGAGACCCAGTACTTC.

The chain employs TRBV12-3 or TRBV12-4 and TRBJ2-7; the D gene is possibly TRBD1 (6 bases). The CDR3 extends over 14 amino acids. V was trimmed by 6 bases and J by 5 bases, leaving 17 bases between them. DNA for the CDR3: TGTGCCAGCAGACTGACAGGTGTCCTGGACGAGCAGTACTTC. It specifies CASRLTGVLDEQYF.

This clonotype occurred a few times. The chain joins TRBV24-1 to TRBJ2-1; 10 bases are a match to TRBD2. The CDR3 sequence is 18 residues long. V gave up 5 bases and J gave up 0 bases; unmatched junction bases: 9. The germline gives CDR1 KGHDR, CDR2 SFDVKD. CDR3 sequence (DNA): TGTGCCACCAGTGGGACTAGCGGATTTAAAAGCTCCTACAATGAGCAGTTCTTC. Its protein product is CATSGTSGFKSSYNEQFF.

In the case of this clonotype: Its ends do not fully match the called genes, so a read error is possible. J is TRBJ2-7 and V is TRBV4-1, with a tentative D call TRBD2 (5 bases). Gene TRBJ2-5 matches the end of the DNA better, so the J call may be wrong. Looked up from germline, CDR1 is MGHRA and CDR2 is YSYEKL. The CDR3 covers 14 residues. CDR3 region: CASNQASEGETQYF. The DNA of the CDR3 is TGCGCCAGCAACCAAGCTTCCGAGGGAGAGACCCAGTACTTC.

This clonotype was recorded at least ten times. The chain uses TRBV12-3 or TRBV12-4 and TRBJ2-1; no definite D call. V was shortened by 9 bases and J by 7 bases, with 10 bases between the two germline ends. This CDR3 has 11 residues. Here the CDR3 reads CASQATNEQFF. In nucleotides, the CDR3 is TGTGCCAGTCAGGCCACAAATGAGCAGTTCTTC.

This clonotype turned up a few times. V is TRBV2 and J is TRBJ1-5, with D perhaps TRBD1 (6 bases). CDR3 size: 15 residues. Between the trimmed V and J ends, which lost 6 bases and 0 bases, there was a span of 12 bases. The V gene's germline CDR1 is SNHLY and CDR2 FYNNEI. The CDR3 coding sequence is TGTGCCAGCAGAGCACAGGGTAGTAGCAATCAGCCCCAGCATTTT. This encodes CASRAQGSSNQPQHF.

About this clonotype: A much more abundant neighbour one base away suggests this may be a read error. This chain links TRBV20-1 with TRBJ2-1; 14 bases align to TRBD2. V shed 4 bases, J shed 8 bases, and the junction held 7 bases outside the gene matches. CDR3 length: 15 amino acids. Looked up from germline, CDR1 is DFQATT and CDR2 is SNEGSKA (reference sequence). The CDR3 sequence: CSATYGLAGGYEQFF. CDR3 nucleotide sequence: TGCAGTGCTACCTACGGACTAGCGGGGGGCTATGAGCAGTTCTTC.

For the CDR3, the DNA is TGCGCCAGCAGCCCCCCACTACTAGTTTACACAGATACGCAGTATTTT. Protein: CASSPPLLVYTDTQYF. V gene TRBV5-1 combines with J gene TRBJ2-3; TRBD2 is a possible D gene (5 bases). V was pared by 4 bases and J by 2 bases, with 17 bases between. The CDR3 sequence is 16 residues long. CDR1 is SGHRS and CDR2 is YFSETQ in the germline V gene.

The sample holds many counts of this clonotype. The chain combines TRBV7-2 with TRBJ1-5; 9 bases are a match to TRBD1. This CDR3 is 16 amino acids long. V shed 8 bases and J 2 bases; nucleotides not matched to a gene: 10. CDR1 is SGHTA, CDR2 FQGNSA, per germline. The CDR3 protein is CASGRGGQGGNQPQHF. The CDR3, as DNA: TGTGCCAGCGGAAGAGGGGGACAGGGTGGCAATCAGCCCCAGCATTTT.

This clonotype was counted at least ten times. This chain connects TRBV5-1 to TRBJ2-3; TRBD1 matches at 8 bases. This CDR3 contains 16 residues. Germline V CDR1 and CDR2: SGHRS, YFSETQ. V gave up 1 base and J gave up 4 bases; unmatched junction bases: 8. The CDR3 DNA reads TGCGCCAGCAGCTTGACCACAGGGGGTTTCGCAGATACGCAGTATTTT. Its protein product is CASSLTTGGFADTQYF.

The V and J genes are TRBV12-3 or TRBV12-4 and TRBJ1-6; 7 nucleotides match TRBD1. Trimming at V came to 3 bases and at J to 7 bases, leaving 9 bases not matched to a gene. The CDR3 covers 16 residues. CDR3 coding DNA: TGTGCCAGCAGTTTGGGTTTCGCAGGGGGGAATTCACCCCTCCACTTT. This sequence encodes CASSLGFAGGNSPLHF.

Concerning this clonotype itself: This may be a read error, as it is one base from a much larger clone. The chain is built from TRBV6-2 or TRBV6-3 and TRBJ2-1; perhaps TRBD2 as D (5 bases). The CDR3 sequence is 14 residues long. The germline gives CDR1 MNHEY, CDR2 SVGEGT. The CDR3: CASRYFGESNEQFF. The CDR3, as DNA: TGTGCCAGCAGGTACTTCGGGGAGAGTAATGAGCAGTTCTTC.

This chain uses TRBV20-1 with TRBJ1-1; maybe TRBD1 (6 bases). Germline CDR1 is DFQATT and CDR2 is SNEGSKA (reference sequence). This CDR3 region has 13 residues. V lost 6 bases to trimming and J lost 1 base, with 12 bases between them. CDR3 bases: TGCAGTGCCCACACAGGGACGAACACTGAAGCTTTCTTT. It translates to CSAHTGTNTEAFF.

This clonotype showed up many times. V usage is TRBV12-3 or TRBV12-4 and J usage is TRBJ2-1, with unresolved D. CDR3 size: 15 residues. With 5 bases removed from V and 2 bases from J, the gap between germline ends came to 13 bases. The CDR3 here is CASSPGPQPYNEQFF. CDR3 nucleotides: TGTGCCAGCAGTCCAGGACCCCAACCCTACAATGAGCAGTTCTTC.